This T cell receptor beta chain was retrieved from a study of blood T cell repertoires in COVID-19. Study-wide context: Acute-phase and convalescent COVID-19 samples originated in the United States, Italy and Spain. PBMCs, B-cell-depleted T cells, or T cells were the source of the cDNA or gDNA that made up the material.

Authors' data handling: By means of reference gene primer amplification, nucleated cell counts were estimated. Repertoires were generated with immunoSEQ multiplex PCR, while TCRdb's copy carries only in-frame clones and drops some. V and J calls and clone size are those listed in that table; D and trimming were worked out from the DNA. Among roughly 110,000 clones listed, around 89% were seen once. This sequence was found in a man aged 35 to 55 with active or convalescent COVID-19. Sequenced material: peripheral blood.

The CDR3 nucleotides are TGTGCCAGCAGCCAACCCCTTAACTATGGCTACACCTTC. Encoded protein: CASSQPLNYGYTF. The gene calls are TRBV16 and TRBJ1-2, with D hard to call. This CDR3 contains 13 residues. V dropped 2 bases and J dropped 1 base, with 5 bases sitting between them. Germline CDR1 reads KGHSY; CDR2 reads FQNENV.